A selection of T cell receptor beta chains follows, all from one sample in a study of T-cell memory formation after mild COVID-19. TCRdb redid the calling of the 5' RACE reads with MiXCR, one entry per CDR3 protein. The sample gives about 340,000 distinct CDR3 sequences, 10% to 15% of which show up once; 20% to 25% is in the top ten. Sample: PBMCs or a T cell subset sorted from them (not recorded which). Source of these receptors: a man between 18 and 29 years old who had mild COVID-19 (a few samples of this study predate the infection). Cell type and time point are not known. CDR3s include the opening cysteine and the closing phenylalanine or tryptophan.

CDR3aa,j_gene,v_gene
CASSLGGDRVGIQYF,TRBJ2-4,TRBV11-2
CASSVRSGGVSSSYNEQFF,TRBJ2-1,TRBV9
CATSDSGQGGEKLFF,TRBJ1-4,TRBV24-1
CASSLVVAGSTDTQYF,TRBJ2-3,TRBV5-1
CASRSLGGGTDTQYF,TRBJ2-3,TRBV12-3/TRBV12-4
CASSSGTGLETQYF,TRBJ2-5,TRBV7-2
CASSRAIAGFDQETQYF,TRBJ2-5,TRBV7-2
CASSQAGLAANNEQFF,TRBJ2-1,TRBV3-1
CASSFTNGEQFF,TRBJ2-1,TRBV5-6
CASSWQTGELFF,TRBJ2-2,TRBV6-6
CASSYGAPNTEAFF,TRBJ1-1,TRBV6-5
CASRGGLGMNTEAFF,TRBJ1-1,TRBV12-3/TRBV12-4
CASSPIDRVRETQYF,TRBJ2-5,TRBV4-1
CASRQTRGVADTQYF,TRBJ2-3,TRBV6-5
CASSYSPGGPSGANVLTF,TRBJ2-6,TRBV6-2/TRBV6-3
CSASSGGGDTQYF,TRBJ2-3,TRBV20-1
CASSVGGTAGELFF,TRBJ2-2,TRBV9
CSARDRGRSSYGYTF,TRBJ1-2,TRBV20-1
CASSIEGGQPQHF,TRBJ1-5,TRBV19
CASLAGSKQYF,TRBJ2-7,TRBV7-2
CASSPKGLNQPQHF,TRBJ1-5,TRBV9
CASSEDRGDTEAFF,TRBJ1-1,TRBV6-1
CASSVSGGPRSYNEQFF,TRBJ2-1,TRBV7-2
CSAHRTSGGTYNEQFF,TRBJ2-1,TRBV20-1
CASSLLPGGGYEQYF,TRBJ2-7,TRBV7-3
CASSPSASPYEQYF,TRBJ2-7,TRBV7-2
CASSPLGYQGTGELFF,TRBJ2-2,TRBV18
CASTGGSANNEQFF,TRBJ2-1,TRBV5-1
CASRVTSGGLNEQFF,TRBJ2-1,TRBV6-4
CASSLHRIGGTEAFF,TRBJ1-1,TRBV5-1
CASRTTGMGGYTF,TRBJ1-2,TRBV6-2/TRBV6-3
CASSQDGAGVLEQYF,TRBJ2-7,TRBV3-1
CASSQRAGRALEKLFF,TRBJ1-4,TRBV7-9
CASSTEGADTQYF,TRBJ2-3,TRBV5-1
CASSQTWGNTGELFF,TRBJ2-2,TRBV6-5
CASSVARGNGYTF,TRBJ1-2,TRBV9
CASSLGGSGVGETQYF,TRBJ2-5,TRBV7-2
CASSFRGGNQPQHF,TRBJ1-5,TRBV27
CASSVDGSGGSPLHF,TRBJ1-6,TRBV9
CASSLRPSYIDEQFF,TRBJ2-1,TRBV7-2
CSARSGGDVEQFF,TRBJ2-1,TRBV20-1
CASSRGFQETQYF,TRBJ2-5,TRBV11-2
CASSLAWKGPYEQYF,TRBJ2-7,TRBV5-6
CASSPAAGSTYEQYF,TRBJ2-7,TRBV5-5
CASSPGQYTDTQYF,TRBJ2-3,TRBV11-1
CASSKPSGTSSYNEQFF,TRBJ2-1,TRBV7-8
CASSPATEAFF,TRBJ1-1,TRBV7-9
CSSSPGLAERAGELFF,TRBJ2-2,TRBV18